This T cell receptor beta chain was recovered during a study of control samples from healthy donors and cancer patients. Sequencing used immunoSEQ multiplex PCR; TCRdb keeps in-frame clones, though not all of them. Of roughly 92,000 clones in the sample, 86% are singletons; the top ten hold over 0.95%. The CDR3 sequence is 16 residues long. V gave up 3 bases and J gave up 2 bases, with 15 bases separating them. CDR1 and CDR2 (germline): ENHRY, SYGVKD. The V and J genes are TRBV10-3 and TRBJ2-3; the D gene is possibly TRBD1 (6 bases). This receptor was identified in a woman in her forties or fifties in good health. Material: blood. CDR3 protein: CAISERGTEPTDTQYF. The CDR3 nucleotides read TGTGCCATCAGTGAAAGGGGGACGGAACCCACAGATACGCAGTATTTT.